Following are 21 T cell receptor beta chains from one sample sequenced in a study of CD8+ T cells in alopecia areata. cDNA prepared by RNA extraction and subsequent reverse transcription served as the template for sequencing. The data were produced by immunoSEQ multiplex PCR, yet TCRdb's version contains in-frame clones alone and is incomplete. The sample lists 140,000 to 150,000 clones; around three fifths were seen once. Sequencing used CD4+ T cells sorted from blood, obtained at week 0. These receptors came from a human donor with alopecia areata.

In DNA, the CDR3 is TGCAGCGTCTCGGAGTTGCAGGAAAAACTGTTTTTT. This sequence encodes CSVSELQEKLFF. The chain carries TRBV29-1 and TRBJ1-4; D is unresolved. Trimming took 6 bases from V and 8 from J, leaving 13 bases between them. Germline V CDR1 and CDR2: SQVTM, ANQGSEA. There are 12 residues in the CDR3.

The V and J genes are TRBV5-1 and TRBJ2-1; D not resolved. CDR3 length equals 14 residues. V lost 1 base, J lost 0 bases, and 5 bases lay in between. The germline V gene encodes CDR1 SGHRS and CDR2 YFSETQ. The CDR3, as DNA: TGCGCCAGCAGCTTGTTAAGCTCCTACAATGAGCAGTTCTTC. Protein: CASSLLSSYNEQFF.

This clone was picked up one time. The chain has TRBV30 and TRBJ2-1, with D perhaps matching TRBD2 (6 bases). The CDR3 covers 17 residues. Germline V lookup: CDR1 GTSNPN, CDR2 SVGIG (reference sequence). The V end was cut by 1 base, the J end by 0 bases, with 16 bases between. CDR3 in DNA: TGTGCCTGGAGTGGGGTCCCCCGGGGGAGCTCCTACAATGAGCAGTTCTTC. Translation gives CAWSGVPRGSSYNEQFF.

The chain has TRBV25-1 and TRBJ1-2; 8 bases are shared with TRBD1. Germline-derived CDR1 and CDR2 are MGHDK and SYGVNS. The CDR3 is made up of 15 amino acids. The V and J ends lost 3 bases and 7 bases, in that order; junction bases with no gene match: 10. Here the CDR3 reads CASSEPWQGAGGYTF. CDR3 DNA: TGTGCCAGCAGTGAGCCCTGGCAGGGGGCGGGTGGCTACACCTTC.

For this clone: The identical CDR3 is also encoded by other nucleotide sequences in the sample. V gene TRBV5-4 combines with J gene TRBJ2-5; D call uncertain. Germline V gives CDR1 SGHNT, CDR2 YYREEE (reference sequence). V was cut by 1 base and J by 4 bases, with 2 bases left in between. The CDR3 runs to 11 residues. The CDR3, as DNA: TGTGCCAGCAGCTTGAGAGAGACCCAGTACTTC. Translating it yields CASSLRETQYF.

This clone was counted only a few times. The V gene is TRBV7-2, the J gene TRBJ1-1; D gene ambiguous. The CDR3 runs 14 residues. Trimming shortened V by 5 bases and J by 3 bases, and 13 bases separated the two germline ends. Germline CDR1 SGHTA, CDR2 FQGNSA. The CDR3 DNA sequence: TGTGCCAGCAGCCGCGTCGGGAGATACACTGAAGCTTTCTTT. Protein sequence: CASSRVGRYTEAFF.

The chain recombines TRBV29-1 with TRBJ1-5; TRBD1 matches 8 bases. Germline V gene sequence: CDR1 SQVTM, CDR2 ANQGSEA. The CDR3 has 14 residues. V shed 4 bases, J shed 7 bases, and the junction held 9 bases outside the gene matches. CDR3 sequence reads: CSVGRQGAWQPQHF. DNA of the CDR3: TGCAGCGTTGGAAGGCAGGGGGCTTGGCAGCCCCAGCATTTT.

This rearrangement joins TRBV6-5 to TRBJ1-1; D is ambiguous. This CDR3 spans 11 amino acids. Germline assignment: CDR1 MNHEY and CDR2 SVGAGI. The germline V and J ends were trimmed by 7 bases and 1 base, with 4 bases remaining between them. CDR3 DNA: TGTGCCAGCACAGCGAACACTGAAGCTTTCTTT. This translates into CASTANTEAFF.

This chain connects TRBV9 to TRBJ2-2, with D unresolved. The CDR3 has 13 residues. Trimming removed 1 base from V and 8 bases from J, with 9 bases in between. The germline gives CDR1 SGDLS, CDR2 YYNGEE. The CDR3 loop is CASSVRVWGELFF. Written as DNA, the CDR3 is TGTGCCAGCAGCGTAAGGGTTTGGGGGGAGCTGTTTTTT.

This clone was observed a handful of times. The chain recombines TRBV2 with TRBJ1-2, with unresolved D. With 3 bases removed from V and 4 bases from J, the gap between germline ends came to 9 bases. Germline V lookup: CDR1 SNHLY, CDR2 FYNNEI. The CDR3 is made up of 13 amino acids. In DNA form, the CDR3 reads TGTGCCAGCAGTGAGAACCCAGCCTATGGCTACACCTTC. Amino acid sequence: CASSENPAYGYTF.

The rearrangement joins TRBV7-9 to TRBJ2-3; a possible D gene is TRBD1 (5 bases). The CDR3 covers 12 residues. The germline V gene has CDR1 SEHNR and CDR2 FQNEAQ (reference sequence). V was pared by 6 bases and J by 5 bases, with 9 bases between. In DNA form, the CDR3 reads TGTGCCAGCAGTCCCCAGGGAGATACGCAGTATTTT. This sequence encodes CASSPQGDTQYF.

The chain links TRBV7-9 to TRBJ2-2; D possibly uses TRBD1 or TRBD2 (5 bases each). The CDR3 extends over 14 amino acids. V was pared by 5 bases and J by 7 bases, with 14 bases between. Germline V gene lookup returns CDR1 SEHNR and CDR2 FQNEAQ (reference sequence). The CDR3: CASSLRGRGGELFF. In nucleotides, the CDR3 is TGTGCCAGCAGCCTTCGGGGCCGCGGCGGGGAGCTGTTTTTT.

Concerning this clone: A far larger clone is a single base away, which makes a read error likely. The chain is built from TRBV13 and TRBJ1-6; 7 bases fit TRBD1. The CDR3 is made up of 18 amino acids. Germline V CDR1 and CDR2: PRHDT, FYEKMQ (reference sequence). V was clipped by 5 bases and J by 0 bases; unmatched bases: 10. The CDR3 sequence is CASSLSAGGSSYNSPLHF. CDR3 coding DNA: TGTGCCAGCAGCCTATCAGCAGGGGGGAGCTCCTATAATTCACCCCTCCACTTT.

V usage is TRBV18 and J usage is TRBJ2-7, with 8 nucleotides matching TRBD1. Germline V gene sequence: CDR1 KGHSH, CDR2 LQKENI. The V and J ends lost 2 bases and 7 bases, in that order; junction bases with no gene match: 4. The CDR3 is 13 amino acids. The CDR3 here is CASSPGTGEEQYF. The CDR3 DNA reads TGTGCCAGCTCACCAGGGACAGGAGAAGAGCAGTACTTC. Drawing the rest from reference TRBV18 and TRBJ2-7, the complete variable domain is NAGVMQNPRHLVRRRGQEARLRCSPMKGHSHVYWYRQLPEEGLKFMVYLQKENIIDESGMPKERFSAEFPKEGPSILRIQQVVRGDSAAYFCASSPGTGEEQYFGPGTRLTVT.

J is TRBJ2-5 and V is TRBV11-2, with D hard to call. The CDR3 length is 12 residues. CDR1 and CDR2 (germline): SGHAT, FQNNGV. V shed 5 bases and J shed 4 bases, with 8 bases lying between them. The CDR3 bases are TGTGCCAGCAGCCGTACCACAGAGACCCAGTACTTC. Translated: CASSRTTETQYF.

The rearrangement joins TRBV19 to TRBJ1-1; the match to TRBD1 covers 7 bases. The germline V gene has CDR1 LNHDA and CDR2 SQIVND (reference sequence). The trim removed 8 bases at V and 6 bases at J, leaving 12 bases unmatched. The CDR3 runs 14 residues. The CDR3 coding sequence is TGTGCCAGTGGGCTAGGGGGCGCGAGGTCTGAAGCTTTCTTT. Translating it yields CASGLGGARSEAFF.

The genes are TRBV4-1 and TRBJ2-5; no firm D call. This CDR3 comprises 14 residues. Germline V CDR1 and CDR2: MGHRA, YSYEKL. The V gene lost 4 bases and the J gene lost 4 bases, with 13 bases spanning the gap. In DNA form, the CDR3 reads TGCGCCAGCAGCCGGTACTCAGTCGGAGAGACCCAGTACTTC. Protein product: CASSRYSVGETQYF.

The rearrangement uses TRBV18 and TRBJ2-4; no firm D call. Trimming pared 3 bases from V and 1 base from J, leaving 13 bases between. The V gene's germline CDR1 is KGHSH and CDR2 LQKENI. The CDR3 spans 16 residues. CDR3 sequence (DNA): TGTGCCAGCTCACCTCAGCAACAGTCCGCCAAAAACATTCAGTACTTC. Translation: CASSPQQQSAKNIQYF.

The chain employs TRBV4-1 and TRBJ1-4; no definite D call. V lost 1 base and J lost 8, with 8 bases in between. Germline CDR1 reads MGHRA; CDR2 reads YSYEKL. CDR3 length: 13 amino acids. CDR3 DNA sequence: TGCGCCAGCAGCCAAGGTCAGCTAGAAAAACTGTTTTTT. Its protein is CASSQGQLEKLFF.

With respect to this clone: This sample includes further DNA sequences coding for the same CDR3. DNA of the CDR3: TGCAGTGCGCGGGCAGATACGCAGTATTTT. It codes for CSARADTQYF. The chain recombines TRBV20-1 with TRBJ2-3; possible D gene TRBD2, 5 bases. This CDR3 is 10 amino acids long. V shed 6 bases and J shed 4 bases, with 5 bases lying between them. Germline V gene sequence: CDR1 DFQATT, CDR2 SNEGSKA (reference sequence).

The V and J genes are TRBV19 and TRBJ2-7; perhaps TRBD2 as D (6 bases). Trimming stripped 5 bases from V and 0 bases from J, with 11 bases between. Germline loops: CDR1 LNHDA, CDR2 SQIVND (reference sequence). This CDR3 spans 14 amino acids. The CDR3 loop is CASSSGLSSYEQYF. For the CDR3, the DNA is TGTGCCAGTAGTTCGGGACTGAGCTCCTACGAGCAGTACTTC.